This T cell receptor (beta chain) was recorded in a study of blood T cell repertoires in COVID-19. Germline CDR1 is KGHSH and CDR2 is LQKENI. The CDR3 consists of 17 residues. The V and J ends lost 0 bases and 4 bases, in that order; junction bases with no gene match: 5. The repertoire was sequenced with immunoSEQ multiplex PCR; TCRdb's copy has only in-frame clones and lacks some. The table includes approximately 85,000 clones, about 86% detected once. The chain links TRBV18 to TRBJ2-3, with 12 nucleotides matching TRBD2. The TCR comes from a woman of 80 years or more in a cohort sampled during active or convalescent COVID-19. Sequenced material: peripheral blood. DNA of the CDR3: TGTGCCAGCTCACCACCTGCTAGCGGGAGGGCCCCAGATACGCAGTATTTT. It yields the protein CASSPPASGRAPDTQYF.